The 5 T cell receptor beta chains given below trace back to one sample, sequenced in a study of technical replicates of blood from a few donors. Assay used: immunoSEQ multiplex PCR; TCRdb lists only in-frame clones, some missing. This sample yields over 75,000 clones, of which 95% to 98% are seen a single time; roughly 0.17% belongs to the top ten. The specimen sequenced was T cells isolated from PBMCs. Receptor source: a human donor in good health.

CDR3 sequence reads: CAIGRQDSYEQYF. CDR3 sequence (DNA): TGTGCCATCGGTAGACAGGACTCCTACGAGCAGTACTTC. The rearrangement links TRBV10-3 to TRBJ2-7, with a weak D call TRBD1 (6 bases). CDR3 size: 13 residues. The V and J ends lost 8 bases and 0 bases respectively, with 11 bases between them. Germline values: CDR1 ENHRY, CDR2 SYGVKD.

The CDR3: CASSDSGQGVSGANVLTF. Here the CDR3 DNA reads TGTGCCAGCAGTGACTCCGGACAGGGGGTCTCTGGGGCCAACGTCCTGACTTTC. The chain uses TRBV6-4 and TRBJ2-6; 10 bases map to TRBD1. V lost 0 bases and J lost 0; bases outside the gene matches: 2. Germline V gene data show CDR1 as MRHNA and CDR2 as SNTAGT. CDR3 size: 18 residues.

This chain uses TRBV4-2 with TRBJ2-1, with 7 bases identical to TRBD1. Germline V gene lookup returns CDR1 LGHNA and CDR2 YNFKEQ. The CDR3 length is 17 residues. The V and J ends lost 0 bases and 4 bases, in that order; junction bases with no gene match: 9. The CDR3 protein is CASSQEPGQSPYNEQFF. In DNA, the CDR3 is TGTGCCAGCAGCCAAGAACCGGGACAGTCCCCTTACAATGAGCAGTTCTTC.

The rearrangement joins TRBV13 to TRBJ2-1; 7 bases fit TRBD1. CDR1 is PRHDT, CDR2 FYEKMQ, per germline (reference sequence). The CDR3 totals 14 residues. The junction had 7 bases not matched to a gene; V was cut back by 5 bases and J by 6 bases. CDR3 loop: CASSPSEGANEQFF. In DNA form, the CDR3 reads TGTGCCAGCAGCCCTTCTGAGGGGGCCAATGAGCAGTTCTTC. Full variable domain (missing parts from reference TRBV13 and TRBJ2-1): AAGVIQSPRHLIKEKRETATLKCYPIPRHDTVYWYQQGPGQDPQFLISFYEKMQSDKGSIPDRFSAQQFSDYHSELNMSSLELGDSALYFCASSPSEGANEQFFGPGTRLTVL.

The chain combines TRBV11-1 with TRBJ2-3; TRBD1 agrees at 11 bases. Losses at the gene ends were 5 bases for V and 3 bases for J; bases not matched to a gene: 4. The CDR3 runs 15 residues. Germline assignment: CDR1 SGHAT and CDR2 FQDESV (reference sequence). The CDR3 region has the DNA TGTGCCAGCAGCATGGGGACAGGGGGGACAGATACGCAGTATTTT. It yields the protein CASSMGTGGTDTQYF.